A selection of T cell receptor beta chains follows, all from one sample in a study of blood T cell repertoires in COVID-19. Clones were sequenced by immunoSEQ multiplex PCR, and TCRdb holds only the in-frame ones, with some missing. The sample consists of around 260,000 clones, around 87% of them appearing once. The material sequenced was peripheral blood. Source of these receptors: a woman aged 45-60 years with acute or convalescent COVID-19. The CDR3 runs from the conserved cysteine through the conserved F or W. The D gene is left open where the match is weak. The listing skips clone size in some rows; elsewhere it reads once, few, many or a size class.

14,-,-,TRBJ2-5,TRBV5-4,TGTGCCAGCAGCATTGGGTCGGGGGAAGAGACCCAGTACTTC,CASSIGSGEETQYF
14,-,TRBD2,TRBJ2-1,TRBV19,TGTGCCAGTAGTGGGGTGGGAGGGCCATATGAGCAGTTCTTC,CASSGVGGPYEQFF
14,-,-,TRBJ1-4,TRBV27,TGTGCCAGCGGAAGGGGGTTACCTAATGAAAAACTGTTTTTT,CASGRGLPNEKLFF
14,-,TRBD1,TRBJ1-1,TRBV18,TGTGCCAGCTCTATGGGACAGGCGAACACTGAAGCTTTCTTT,CASSMGQANTEAFF
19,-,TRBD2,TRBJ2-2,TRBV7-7,TGTGCTAGCAGCTTAAAGCCCCAGACTAGCGGGAGTCCCCCCGGGGAGCTGTTTTTT,CASSLKPQTSGSPPGELFF
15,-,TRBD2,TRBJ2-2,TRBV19,TGTGCCAGTACCGGACTAGCGGGGAACACCGGGGAGCTGTTTTTT,CASTGLAGNTGELFF
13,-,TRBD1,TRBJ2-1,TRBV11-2,TGTGCCAGCAGCTCCCAAGGGGGACAGGAAAAGTTCTTC,CASSSQGGQEKFF
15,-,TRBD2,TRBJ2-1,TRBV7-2,TGTGCCAGCAGCTTAGGAGCGGGAGTGGGCAATGAGCAGTTCTTC,CASSLGAGVGNEQFF
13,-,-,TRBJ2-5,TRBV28,TGTGCCAGCAGTTTGGGGCGTTTGGAGACCCAGTACTTC,CASSLGRLETQYF
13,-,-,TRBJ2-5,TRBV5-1,TGCGCCAGCAGCTTGGCCGAACTAGAGACCCAGTACTTC,CASSLAELETQYF
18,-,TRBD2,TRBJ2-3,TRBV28,TGTGCCAGCCGAAAGGGGGGTATGGGACTAGCGGACACAGATACGCAGTATTTT,CASRKGGMGLADTDTQYF
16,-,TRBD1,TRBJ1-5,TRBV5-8,TGTGCCAGCAGCTTGGGGACAGGGAGAGGCAATCAGCCCCAGCATTTT,CASSLGTGRGNQPQHF
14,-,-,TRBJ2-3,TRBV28,TGTGCCAGCAGCGCCAGGGCAGGCACAGATACGCAGTATTTT,CASSARAGTDTQYF
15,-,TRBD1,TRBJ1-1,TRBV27,TGTGCCAGCAGTCCCCGACAGGGTGGGAACACTGAAGCTTTCTTT,CASSPRQGGNTEAFF
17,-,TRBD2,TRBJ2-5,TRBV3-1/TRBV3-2,TGTGCCAGCAGCCAAGTGAGCGGGCTAGCGGGAGCTAAGACCCAGTACTTC,CASSQVSGLAGAKTQYF
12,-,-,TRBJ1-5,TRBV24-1,TGTGCCACCAGTGAGGGAGGTCAGCCCCAGCATTTT,CATSEGGQPQHF
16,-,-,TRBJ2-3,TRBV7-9,TGTGCCAGCAGCTTAATTGCCGGGATGATCTCAGATACGCAGTATTTT,CASSLIAGMISDTQYF
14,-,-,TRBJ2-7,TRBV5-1,TGCGCCAGCAGCTTGCGGCAGGCGACGGGGGAGCAGTACTTC,CASSLRQATGEQYF
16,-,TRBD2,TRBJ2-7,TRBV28,TGTGCCAGCAGTATAGGCCTAGCGGGAGGGCCGGAAGAGCAGTACTTC,CASSIGLAGGPEEQYF
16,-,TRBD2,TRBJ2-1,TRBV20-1,TGCAGTGCTAGTCCTAGCGGGGGGGGGTACTACAATGAGCAGTTCTTC,CSASPSGGGYYNEQFF
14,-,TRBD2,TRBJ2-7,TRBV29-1,TGCAGCGTTGATGGACTAGCTAATAGTCGCGAGCAGTACTTC,CSVDGLANSREQYF
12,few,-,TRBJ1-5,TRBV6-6,TGTGCCAGCAGAGACGGAGATCAGCCCCAGCATTTT,CASRDGDQPQHF
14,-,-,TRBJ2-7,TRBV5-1,TGCGCCAGCAGCTTTTCGGGCGGGACCTACGAGCAGTACTTC,CASSFSGGTYEQYF
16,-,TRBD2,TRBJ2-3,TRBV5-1,TGCGCCAGCAGCTTAATCTTCCTAGCGGGTACAGATACGCAGTATTTT,CASSLIFLAGTDTQYF
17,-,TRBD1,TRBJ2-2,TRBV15,TGTGCCACCAGCAGAGGTCCGGACAGGACGAACACCGGGGAGCTGTTTTTT,CATSRGPDRTNTGELFF
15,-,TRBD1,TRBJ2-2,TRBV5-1,TGCGCCAGCAGCACCCGACAGGGAAACACCGGGGAGCTGTTTTTT,CASSTRQGNTGELFF
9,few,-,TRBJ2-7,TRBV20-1,TGCAGTGCTAGGGAGGAGCAGTACTTC,CSAREEQYF
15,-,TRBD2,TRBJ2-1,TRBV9,TGTGCCAGCAGCGTGGCTAGCGGGACCTGGCATGAGCAGTTCTTC,CASSVASGTWHEQFF
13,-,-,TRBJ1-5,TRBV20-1,TGCAGTGCTAGTACAGGGACCAATCAGCCCCAGCATTTT,CSASTGTNQPQHF
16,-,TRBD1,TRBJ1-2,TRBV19,TGTGCCAGTAGTATCGGGACAGGGACGATTAACTATGGCTACACCTTC,CASSIGTGTINYGYTF
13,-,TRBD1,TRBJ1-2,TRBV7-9,TGTGCCAGCAGCTTCGAACCGGGACAGGGCTACACCTTC,CASSFEPGQGYTF
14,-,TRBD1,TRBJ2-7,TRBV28,TGTGCCAGCAAAGGGGGCTCGAACTCCTACGAGCAGTACTTC,CASKGGSNSYEQYF
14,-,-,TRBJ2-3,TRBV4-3,TGCGCCAGCAGCCAACTCACCCAGGGAGATACGCAGTATTTT,CASSQLTQGDTQYF
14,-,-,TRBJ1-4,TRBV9,TGTGCCAGCAGCGTAGACGGACAGAATGAAAAACTGTTTTTT,CASSVDGQNEKLFF
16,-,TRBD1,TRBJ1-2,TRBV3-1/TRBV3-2,TGTGCCAGCAGCCGTACCGGGACAGGGGTGGGCTATGGCTACACCTTC,CASSRTGTGVGYGYTF